This TCR beta chain emerged from a study of naive and memory T cell subsets (dated by TCRdb to 2016 to 2017). About the study as a whole: The study applied an open-source, UMI-based TCR alpha and beta sequencing pipeline to sorted naive and memory peripheral blood T cell subsets. Complete agreement was observed between the functional CMV T cell responses and the IgG serology results. RNA was DNase-treated and reverse transcribed with TCR constant-region primers, mostly using SuperScript III. The investigation overall reported the following: Clonotypes were defined as single alpha or beta chain sequences, not paired alpha/beta receptors. A power law was followed by TCR abundance, with an exponent that differed between naive and memory subsets but was consistent across the three individuals. RNA-based TCR counts may be affected by expression changes linked to T cell activation and differentiation. Following error correction, more than 85% of naive TCR sequences occurred only once, which made naive abundance distributions much steeper than those of memory subsets. Gini index rose and Shannon and inverse Simpson diversity fell from naive through CM, EM and EMRA in both CD4 and CD8 cells. No ground truth was available to validate the repertoire findings for the naive and memory subsets.

This clonotype has just a few counts. Its antigen remains unidentified. No much larger clone exists at a distance of one base, and base qualities are not known. The library relied on UMI-ligation and nested PCR. The beta constant-region primer consisted of an equimolar mixture of two oligonucleotides that together covered TRBC1 and TRBC2. Four rounds of PCR, combining the SP2 primer with nested alpha and beta constant-region primers, were used to amplify the ligated cDNA. A single-stranded oligonucleotide bearing the SP2 primer plus a 12-nucleotide UMI was ligated onto the 3' end of the cDNA by T4 RNA ligase 1. The ligation reaction was incubated at 16°C for roughly 18-25 hours. PCR2 was typically performed as a SYBR Green qPCR and was stopped at a predetermined threshold so that over-amplification was prevented. Agencourt AMPure XP magnetic beads were used for all purifications after the first. Libraries were quantified by Qubit and checked on a TapeStation, with a main peak expected near 650 bp. Pooled libraries were sequenced on an Illumina MiSeq using v2 2x251 paired-end kits, and typically roughly 0.85-2 million reads were obtained per sample. Each sample's library went into the pool at roughly 4.4 nM, and roughly 4.5-8% PhiX was added to help with cluster recognition. As for how the authors treated the data: Decombinator assigned V and J genes to Demultiplexor-processed FASTQ reads by tag matching, allowing a single base-pair mismatch. Collapsinator used UMIs to correct both sequencing errors and frequency errors arising from PCR heterogeneity. TCRs were translated and CDR3s were extracted from the conserved cysteine to the FGXG phenylalanine by CDR3Translator, with non-productive sequences being flagged. Gini, Shannon entropy and inverse Simpson indices were calculated on repertoires subsampled to equal numbers of UMI-defined TCRs. Power-law fits to clonotype abundance distributions were performed by maximum likelihood within the linear range. For one naive CD8 sample, the pipeline and MIGEC produced similar UMI counts, unique TCR numbers and clonal distributions. Repertoires were searched for around 7,300 CMV-associated CDR3 sequences compiled from VDJdb and a published dataset. TCRdb handled the public reads itself, with Q25 trimming in fastp and clone calling in MiXCR, and kept productive beta chains. When rows share a CDR3 protein, they turn into one entry using the most common DNA and genes. The authors' filters were not applied to this entry. This sample holds 95,000 to 150,000 distinct CDR3 sequences; roughly 32% were observed only once. Clones ranked in the top ten supply about 0.85% of the sample.

Taken from cysteine to phenylalanine, the CDR3 has 14 residues. Only the CDR3 part of the read is kept: 42 bases, read in frame from the first base. Compared with germline, V lacks 5 bases and J lacks 7 bases; bases without a gene match: 7. TCR alpha and beta chain libraries were amplified separately from the second PCR step onward. The CMV status of each donor was determined by measuring IFNgamma production from CD4+ T cells after fresh PBMCs had been stimulated overnight with CMV viral lysate. Using Miltenyi beads, CD4 T cells were first positively selected, and CD8 T cells were then positively selected from the CD4-negative fraction. Cells stained for CD3, CD4, CD8, CD45RA, CD27 and a live/dead dye were sorted on a BD Aria II into four subsets by CD45RA and CD27. A few healthy volunteers provided blood, and the blood of each volunteer was split into CD4 and CD8 T cells and then into four differentiation subsets. Roughly 120 ml of peripheral blood was collected from each donor, and PBMC were isolated from the blood using Ficoll-Paque PLUS density-gradient centrifugation. Sorted cells were lysed in RLT buffer, and RNA was extracted with a Qiagen RNeasy kit and stored at -80°C.

The sequence was collected from a human donor in good health. The chain employs TRBV12-3 or TRBV12-4 and TRBJ1-5, and TRBD1 aligns with 8 junction nucleotides. Sample: central memory CD4+ T cells from blood. The cell subset or site label on this specimen signifies: central memory, CD45RA- CD27+. The bases are TGTGCCAGCAGTCGAGGACAGGGACGGCAGCCCCAGCATTTT. It specifies CASSRGQGRQPQHF.